This T cell receptor beta chain was found in a study of Tregs in tolerant kidney transplant recipients. After removal of 1 base from V and 7 bases from J, the junction contained 9 bases not matched to a gene. Germline V gene lookup returns CDR1 SGHTA and CDR2 FQGNSA. The CDR3 consists of 18 residues. Study-wide results and limits: Biological reproducibility was not directly addressed, but technical replication error appeared minimal.

Mixed chimerism was transient after nonmyeloablative marrow transplants from related graft donors. Profiling relied on immunoSEQ multiplex PCR, and the TCRdb table lists in-frame clones only, not all of them. The repertoire consists of approximately 90,000 clones, with 93% occurring once and the leading ten covering about 1.5%. Note on this clone: What it recognizes is unknown.

Sequenced here: CD4+ T cells from blood (PBMCs), sampled 12 months after the transplant. V usage is TRBV7-2 and J usage is TRBJ2-1; 14 nucleotides agree with TRBD2. The sequence was obtained from a human patient who received a combined kidney and bone marrow transplant. A share of the T cells may be of graft donor origin. CDR3 residues: CASSLGGRLAGGPNEQFF. The CDR3 region has the DNA TGTGCCAGCAGCTTAGGGGGGAGACTAGCGGGAGGGCCGAATGAGCAGTTCTTC.